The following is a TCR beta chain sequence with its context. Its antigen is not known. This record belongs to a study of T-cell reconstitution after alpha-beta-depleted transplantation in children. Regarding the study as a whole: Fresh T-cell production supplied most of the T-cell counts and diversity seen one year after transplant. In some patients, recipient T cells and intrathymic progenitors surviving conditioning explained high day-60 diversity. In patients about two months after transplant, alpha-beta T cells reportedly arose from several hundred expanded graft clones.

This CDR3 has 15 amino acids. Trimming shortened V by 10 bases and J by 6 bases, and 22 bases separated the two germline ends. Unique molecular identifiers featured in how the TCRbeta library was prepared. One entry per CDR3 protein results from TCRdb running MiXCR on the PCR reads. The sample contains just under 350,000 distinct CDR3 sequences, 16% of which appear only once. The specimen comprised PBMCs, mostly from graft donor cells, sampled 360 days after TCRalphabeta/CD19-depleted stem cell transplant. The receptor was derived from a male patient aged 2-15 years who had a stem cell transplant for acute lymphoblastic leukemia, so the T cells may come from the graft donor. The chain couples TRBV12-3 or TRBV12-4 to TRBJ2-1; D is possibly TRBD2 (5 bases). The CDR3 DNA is TGTGCCACCTGCTTGGACTTAGCGCGGTCCAATGAGCAGTTCTTC. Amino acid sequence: CATCLDLARSNEQFF.